This T cell receptor (beta chain) was sequenced during a study of cytomegalovirus exposure and HLA in healthy donors. Study-level points and caveats: Later analysis associated a missense DCLRE1C variant with TCR beta V- and J-gene trimming. The only immune exposure information that was available was CMV serostatus. In a later analysis, compared with equally common non-associated chains, HLA-associated beta chains were more expanded.

As for this clone: As yet, its antigen is unknown.

It was with 60 Vbeta and 13 Jbeta primers that the PCR ran. The repertoire was sequenced with immunoSEQ multiplex PCR; TCRdb's copy has only in-frame clones and lacks some. The table shows nearly 110,000 clones, with about 80% occurring only once. The germline V and J ends were trimmed by 3 bases and 0 bases, with 4 bases remaining between them. This CDR3 has 14 residues. CDR1 is SGDLS, CDR2 YYNGEE, per germline. This clonotype was sampled from a man aged 25 to 40 in good health and CMV-seronegative. J is TRBJ1-6 and V is TRBV9; D uncertain. The sequenced sample was PBMCs. The CDR3 region is CASSERSYNSPLHF. The DNA for the CDR3 is TGTGCCAGCAGCGAGCGCTCCTATAATTCACCCCTCCACTTT.